This TCR beta chain was sequenced for a study of cytomegalovirus exposure and HLA in healthy donors. Findings and limits, study-wide: Three chains tied to CMV proved CMV antigen-specific in vitro.

V shed 4 bases and J shed 8 bases, with 13 bases lying between them. Per the germline V gene, CDR1 is SGHTA and CDR2 is FQGNSA. CDR3 length: 13 residues. This PCR relied on a set of 60 Vbeta primers and 13 Jbeta primers. The repertoire was sequenced with immunoSEQ multiplex PCR; TCRdb's copy has only in-frame clones and lacks some. The sample lists 150,000 to 200,000 clones, 76% occurring once. In the case of this clone: Its antigen is as yet unknown.

The chain couples TRBV7-2 to TRBJ2-3, with TRBD2 as a possible D gene (5 bases). The sequenced sample consisted of PBMCs. The origin of this receptor is a woman in her twenties or thirties in good health and CMV-seropositive. The DNA of the CDR3 is TGTGCCAGCAGCTCAAACCCCGGAGGTACGCAGTATTTT. Encoded protein: CASSSNPGGTQYF.